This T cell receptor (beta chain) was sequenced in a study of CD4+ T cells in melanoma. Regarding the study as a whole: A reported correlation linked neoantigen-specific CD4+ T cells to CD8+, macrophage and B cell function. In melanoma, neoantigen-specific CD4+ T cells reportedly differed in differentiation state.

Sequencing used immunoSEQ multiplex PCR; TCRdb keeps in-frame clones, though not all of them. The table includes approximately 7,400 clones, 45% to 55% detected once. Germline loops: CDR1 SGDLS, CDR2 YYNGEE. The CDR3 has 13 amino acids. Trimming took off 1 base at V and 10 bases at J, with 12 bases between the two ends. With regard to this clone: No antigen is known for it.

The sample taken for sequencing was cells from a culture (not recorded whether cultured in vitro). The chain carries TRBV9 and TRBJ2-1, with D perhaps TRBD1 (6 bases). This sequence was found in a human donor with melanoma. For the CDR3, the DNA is TGTGCCAGCAGCGTATCAGGGGCCAGGGAGCAGTTCTTC. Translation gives CASSVSGAREQFF. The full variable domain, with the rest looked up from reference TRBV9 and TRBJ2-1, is DSGVTQTPKHLITATGQRVTLRCSPRSGDLSVYWYQQSLDQGLQFLIQYYNGEERAKGNILERFSAQQFPDLHSELNLSSLELGDSALYFCASSVSGAREQFFGPGTRLTVL.